This is a list of T cell receptor beta chains from one sample in a study of regulatory T cells in long-lasting Graves disease. TCRdb re-analysed the multiplex PCR reads in MiXCR, keeping a single row per CDR3 protein. This table holds around 250,000 distinct CDR3 sequences, 18% found once. The sample also formed part of further work on T cells in Graves' hyperthyroidism and ophthalmopathy.

The source was peripheral blood mononuclear cells (PBMCs), collected at new diagnosis, from a patient treated with antithyroid drugs. The receptors come from a woman in her 30s with Graves disease. Both conserved end residues are part of each CDR3. D genes are given only for firm matches. Where a row states a size, it is once, few, many or the class of an expanded clone; other rows omit it.

d_gene: NA
v_gene: TRBV27
abundance: many
j_gene: TRBJ2-7
CDR3nt: TGTGCCAGCTCCTACGGGACACCCTCCTACGAGCAGTACTTC
CDR3aa: CASSYGTPSYEQYF

d_gene: NA
v_gene: TRBV5-4
abundance: NA
j_gene: TRBJ2-5
CDR3nt: TGTGCCAGCAGCTTGGGTGTACGGCAATCCCAAGAGACCCAGTACTTC
CDR3aa: CASSLGVRQSQETQYF

d_gene: TRBD1
v_gene: TRBV30
abundance: many
j_gene: TRBJ1-1
CDR3nt: TGTGCCATTCGAAGTGGGACAGGGGCCACTGAAGCTTTCTTT
CDR3aa: CAIRSGTGATEAFF

d_gene: NA
v_gene: TRBV11-2
abundance: many
j_gene: TRBJ1-5
CDR3nt: TGTGCCAGCAGTTTCGGCGGTAATCAGCCCCAGCATTTT
CDR3aa: CASSFGGNQPQHF

d_gene: NA
v_gene: TRBV9
abundance: NA
j_gene: TRBJ2-7
CDR3nt: TGTGCCAGCAGCGTAGAAGGGGGGGCTTACGAGCAGTACTTC
CDR3aa: CASSVEGGAYEQYF

d_gene: TRBD1
v_gene: TRBV6-1
abundance: many
j_gene: TRBJ1-6
CDR3nt: TGTGCCAGCAGTGAAGGTGACAGGGGGTCCTATAATTCACCCCTCCACTTT
CDR3aa: CASSEGDRGSYNSPLHF

d_gene: NA
v_gene: TRBV2
abundance: many
j_gene: TRBJ2-1
CDR3nt: TGTGCCAGCAGGGGCGCTGAGCAGTTCTTC
CDR3aa: CASRGAEQFF

d_gene: NA
v_gene: TRBV19
abundance: many
j_gene: TRBJ1-1
CDR3nt: TGTGCCAGCCTCGGCGGGGGAGGGGAAGCTTTCTTT
CDR3aa: CASLGGGGEAFF

d_gene: NA
v_gene: TRBV20-1
abundance: many
j_gene: TRBJ1-3
CDR3nt: TGCAGTGCTAGAGAGGACTCGTCTGGAAACACCATATATTTT
CDR3aa: CSAREDSSGNTIYF

d_gene: NA
v_gene: TRBV11-1
abundance: many
j_gene: TRBJ2-5
CDR3nt: TGTGCCAGTACGGACTCGACAGAAGAGACCCAGTACTTC
CDR3aa: CASTDSTEETQYF

d_gene: NA
v_gene: TRBV3-1
abundance: many
j_gene: TRBJ1-3
CDR3nt: TGTGCCAGCAGCCAAGTGGGAGACTCTGGAAACACCATATATTTT
CDR3aa: CASSQVGDSGNTIYF

d_gene: TRBD1
v_gene: TRBV7-9
abundance: many
j_gene: TRBJ2-5
CDR3nt: TGTGCCAGCAGCTTCGGGACAGGGTTCCAAGAGACCCAGTACTTC
CDR3aa: CASSFGTGFQETQYF

d_gene: NA
v_gene: TRBV6-1
abundance: NA
j_gene: TRBJ1-2
CDR3nt: TGTGCCAGCAGTGAAGCAGGCCCTGGCTATGGCTACACCTTC
CDR3aa: CASSEAGPGYGYTF

d_gene: NA
v_gene: TRBV10-3
abundance: many
j_gene: TRBJ1-3
CDR3nt: TGTGCCATCAGGGGAAACTCTGGAAACACCATATATTTT
CDR3aa: CAIRGNSGNTIYF

d_gene: NA
v_gene: TRBV7-2
abundance: many
j_gene: TRBJ1-2
CDR3nt: TGTGCCAGCAGCCCCTGGACAGCAGCTAACTATGGCTACACCTTC
CDR3aa: CASSPWTAANYGYTF

d_gene: NA
v_gene: TRBV19
abundance: NA
j_gene: TRBJ2-7
CDR3nt: TGTGCCAGTAGACCAGACACCAATAGCTACGAGCAGTACTTC
CDR3aa: CASRPDTNSYEQYF

d_gene: NA
v_gene: TRBV20-1
abundance: many
j_gene: TRBJ1-2
CDR3nt: TGCAGTGCTAGAGACAGGTATCACTATGGCTACACCTTC
CDR3aa: CSARDRYHYGYTF

d_gene: NA
v_gene: TRBV2
abundance: many
j_gene: TRBJ2-7
CDR3nt: TGTGCCAGCAGAGGGTACGAGCAGTACTTC
CDR3aa: CASRGYEQYF

d_gene: NA
v_gene: TRBV11-1
abundance: many
j_gene: TRBJ1-1
CDR3nt: TGTGCCAGCAGAGTAAGGGCGGACACTGAAGCTTTCTTT
CDR3aa: CASRVRADTEAFF

d_gene: NA
v_gene: TRBV20-1
abundance: many
j_gene: TRBJ1-5
CDR3nt: TGCAGTGCTAGAGATCCCGGACTTAGCAATCAGCCCCAGCATTTT
CDR3aa: CSARDPGLSNQPQHF

d_gene: TRBD1
v_gene: TRBV20-1
abundance: NA
j_gene: TRBJ2-7
CDR3nt: TGCAGTGCTTCTAGGGACAGGATAGCCAACTACGAGCAGTACTTC
CDR3aa: CSASRDRIANYEQYF

d_gene: TRBD1
v_gene: TRBV20-1
abundance: many
j_gene: TRBJ1-5
CDR3nt: TGCAGTGCGGGCGCCAGGGGGCGAGGGAATCAGCCCCAGCATTTT
CDR3aa: CSAGARGRGNQPQHF

d_gene: NA
v_gene: TRBV5-4
abundance: many
j_gene: TRBJ2-3
CDR3nt: TGTGCCAGCAGCTTGGGTGGCGGGGTTAGCACAGATACGCAGTATTTT
CDR3aa: CASSLGGGVSTDTQYF

d_gene: NA
v_gene: TRBV3-1
abundance: many
j_gene: TRBJ2-1
CDR3nt: TGTGCCAGCAGCGCGTACGATGAGCAGTTCTTC
CDR3aa: CASSAYDEQFF

d_gene: NA
v_gene: TRBV6-1
abundance: NA
j_gene: TRBJ2-7
CDR3nt: TGTGCCAGCAGTAAGGACACGAGGGAGCAGTACTTC
CDR3aa: CASSKDTREQYF

d_gene: NA
v_gene: TRBV9
abundance: few
j_gene: TRBJ2-1
CDR3nt: TGTGCCAGCAGCGTAGTCGGCAGCAATGAGCAGTTCTTC
CDR3aa: CASSVVGSNEQFF

d_gene: NA
v_gene: TRBV7-2
abundance: NA
j_gene: TRBJ2-7
CDR3nt: TGTGCCAGCAGCCGCCAAATGGGCTACGAGCAGTACTTC
CDR3aa: CASSRQMGYEQYF

d_gene: NA
v_gene: TRBV3-1
abundance: many
j_gene: TRBJ2-7
CDR3nt: TGTGCCAGCAGCCGGGGGCGGGCCTACGAGCAGTACTTC
CDR3aa: CASSRGRAYEQYF

d_gene: TRBD2
v_gene: TRBV7-8
abundance: many
j_gene: TRBJ2-4
CDR3nt: TGTGCCAGCAGCTGGCCCACTAGCGGGGGGGCATTAAAGACCAAAAACATTCAGTACTTC
CDR3aa: CASSWPTSGGALKTKNIQYF

d_gene: NA
v_gene: TRBV11-2
abundance: NA
j_gene: TRBJ2-3
CDR3nt: TGTGCCAGCAGCTTAGGACATAGCCCTAGCACAGATACGCAGTATTTT
CDR3aa: CASSLGHSPSTDTQYF

d_gene: TRBD1
v_gene: TRBV5-1
abundance: many
j_gene: TRBJ1-1
CDR3nt: TGTGCCAGCAGGGGGGGAGCGGAAGCTTTCTTT
CDR3aa: CASRGGAEAFF

d_gene: NA
v_gene: TRBV6-1
abundance: few
j_gene: TRBJ2-2
CDR3nt: TGTGCCAGCTTGAGTAGGCAGGGAGACACCGGGGAGCTGTTTTTT
CDR3aa: CASLSRQGDTGELFF

d_gene: NA
v_gene: TRBV19
abundance: NA
j_gene: TRBJ1-6
CDR3nt: TGTGCCAGTAGGAGGGTCTATAATTCACCCCTCCACTTT
CDR3aa: CASRRVYNSPLHF

d_gene: NA
v_gene: TRBV5-1
abundance: NA
j_gene: TRBJ2-7
CDR3nt: TGCGCCAGCAGTGAGAACAGGCTAAAGCCTCCCTACGAGCAGTACTTC
CDR3aa: CASSENRLKPPYEQYF

d_gene: TRBD1
v_gene: TRBV7-9
abundance: many
j_gene: TRBJ1-4
CDR3nt: TGTGCCAGCAGCCTTGCCGGACAGGGAGGTAATGAAAAACTGTTTTTT
CDR3aa: CASSLAGQGGNEKLFF

d_gene: NA
v_gene: TRBV20-1
abundance: many
j_gene: TRBJ1-3
CDR3nt: TGCAGTGCTGGACTCATGCGTGACACCATATATTTT
CDR3aa: CSAGLMRDTIYF

d_gene: NA
v_gene: TRBV5-1
abundance: many
j_gene: TRBJ2-3
CDR3nt: TGCGCCAGCAGCTTGGCCAGGGGCTATCCAGATACGCAGTATTTT
CDR3aa: CASSLARGYPDTQYF

d_gene: NA
v_gene: TRBV9
abundance: few
j_gene: TRBJ1-3
CDR3nt: TGTGCCAGCACACCAGGGGTCGGGTCTGGAAACACCATATATTTT
CDR3aa: CASTPGVGSGNTIYF

d_gene: NA
v_gene: TRBV3-1
abundance: many
j_gene: TRBJ1-2
CDR3nt: TGTGCCAGCAGCCTTGTCGGACAACCCGAGGGCTACACCTTC
CDR3aa: CASSLVGQPEGYTF

d_gene: NA
v_gene: TRBV5-8
abundance: many
j_gene: TRBJ2-3
CDR3nt: TGTGCCAGCACCCTTTACCCAACCCCAAGCACAGATACGCAGTATTTT
CDR3aa: CASTLYPTPSTDTQYF

d_gene: TRBD1
v_gene: TRBV27
abundance: few
j_gene: TRBJ1-1
CDR3nt: TGTGCCAGCCTTTCTCCAGGGGGCTTCCAGGAAGCTTTCTTT
CDR3aa: CASLSPGGFQEAFF

d_gene: TRBD1
v_gene: TRBV10-3
abundance: many
j_gene: TRBJ2-7
CDR3nt: TGTGCCATCAGTGAGTCGTGGGACAGGGGTTACGAGCAGTACTTC
CDR3aa: CAISESWDRGYEQYF

d_gene: NA
v_gene: TRBV5-6
abundance: many
j_gene: TRBJ1-1
CDR3nt: TGTGCCAGCAGCCGGACCATGAACACTGAAGCTTTCTTT
CDR3aa: CASSRTMNTEAFF

d_gene: NA
v_gene: TRBV6-1
abundance: NA
j_gene: TRBJ2-1
CDR3nt: TGTGCCAGCATTGGGGGCAGTGAGCAGTTCTTC
CDR3aa: CASIGGSEQFF

d_gene: NA
v_gene: TRBV3-1
abundance: many
j_gene: TRBJ1-5
CDR3nt: TGTGCCAGCAGCCCTACCGATGGGGGGCCCAATCAGCCCCAGCATTTT
CDR3aa: CASSPTDGGPNQPQHF

d_gene: TRBD1
v_gene: TRBV12-3/TRBV12-4
abundance: many
j_gene: TRBJ1-6
CDR3nt: TGTGCCAGCAGTTTGGACAGGCGCAAGTACTCCTATAATTCACCCCTCCACTTT
CDR3aa: CASSLDRRKYSYNSPLHF

d_gene: NA
v_gene: TRBV2
abundance: many
j_gene: TRBJ1-2
CDR3nt: TGTGCCAGCAGTTACGGGACTGACTATGGCTACACCTTC
CDR3aa: CASSYGTDYGYTF

d_gene: TRBD1
v_gene: TRBV18
abundance: many
j_gene: TRBJ1-2
CDR3nt: TGTGCCAGCTCACCACCGACAGGGGTAGCAGGCTACACCTTC
CDR3aa: CASSPPTGVAGYTF

d_gene: TRBD1
v_gene: TRBV7-2
abundance: NA
j_gene: TRBJ1-4
CDR3nt: TGTGCCAGCAGCTTAGTCGGGGGACAGCCTAAAAAACTGTTTTTT
CDR3aa: CASSLVGGQPKKLFF

d_gene: NA
v_gene: TRBV7-2
abundance: many
j_gene: TRBJ1-1
CDR3nt: TGTGCCAGCAGCCTGGGGCCAGGGGCCAACACTGAAGCTTTCTTT
CDR3aa: CASSLGPGANTEAFF